The 19 T cell receptor beta chains reported below all come from one sample, sequenced in a study of blood T cell repertoires in COVID-19 (dated by TCRdb to the early 2020s). To prepare the library, the immunoSEQ multiplex PCR assay was applied. TCRdb took this table from immuneACCESS and kept in-frame rearrangements with V and J called. Such tables lack part of the clones; where checked against another copy, unresolved V genes explain under half of the gap, and the rest is unexplained. This sample holds 150,000 to 200,000 clones; 80% to 90% were observed only once. 7.5% to 10% of the sample comes from the top ten. Sequenced input: peripheral blood. These TCRs come from a middle-aged man with active or convalescent COVID-19.

Only one count was recorded for this clone. The chain joins TRBV9 to TRBJ1-1; D unclear. Germline V gene data show CDR1 as SGDLS and CDR2 as YYNGEE. With 0 bases removed from V and 4 bases from J, the gap between germline ends came to 10 bases. The CDR3 spans 14 residues. The CDR3 DNA is TGTGCCAGCAGCGTAGTTGGGGAGGCCACTGAAGCTTTCTTT. It codes for CASSVVGEATEAFF. The variable domain in full, completed from reference TRBV9 and TRBJ1-1, reads DSGVTQTPKHLITATGQRVTLRCSPRSGDLSVYWYQQSLDQGLQFLIQYYNGEERAKGNILERFSAQQFPDLHSELNLSSLELGDSALYFCASSVVGEATEAFFGQGTRLTVV.

J is TRBJ1-2 and V is TRBV5-6, with TRBD1 matching over 8 bases. This CDR3 has 13 amino acids. V lost 2 bases and J lost 8; bases outside the gene matches: 5. CDR1 is SGHDT and CDR2 is YYEEEE in the germline V gene. CDR3 in DNA: TGTGCCAGCAGCTTAGGACAGGGAAGGGGCTACACCTTC. It translates to CASSLGQGRGYTF.

The chain uses TRBV6-5 and TRBJ1-5, with a tentative D call TRBD1 (5 bases). From germline, CDR1 is MNHEY and CDR2 SVGAGI. This CDR3 is built from 13 residues. Trimming cost V 8 bases and J 7 bases, with 15 bases left between them. Here the CDR3 reads CASATGEGQPQHF. The CDR3 nucleotides are TGTGCCAGCGCCACGGGGGAGGGACAGCCCCAGCATTTT.

The chain carries TRBV4-1 and TRBJ2-7, with D maybe TRBD2 (5 bases). CDR1 is MGHRA and CDR2 is YSYEKL in the germline V gene. V was clipped by 1 base and J by 2 bases, with 12 bases between them. This CDR3 has 15 residues. CDR3 nucleotide sequence: TGCGCCAGCAGCCAAGTGTTACGGGGTCCCTACGAGCAGTACTTC. This codes for CASSQVLRGPYEQYF.

This sequence joins TRBV6-6 and TRBJ1-1, with a weak D call TRBD1 (6 bases). Trimming took 5 bases from V and 7 from J, leaving 14 bases between them. CDR3 length equals 13 residues. Germline-derived CDR1 and CDR2 are MNHNY and SVGAGI (reference sequence). The CDR3 DNA follows: TGTGCCAGCAGTGTCGGGGGGGCAAGTGAAGCTTTCTTT. It specifies CASSVGGASEAFF.

The chain is built from TRBV10-3 and TRBJ2-5, with 11 positions matching TRBD2. Trimming at V came to 3 bases and at J to 5 bases, leaving 8 bases not matched to a gene. Germline lookup yields CDR1 ENHRY and CDR2 SYGVKD. The CDR3 loop spans 16 amino acids. The chain's CDR3 is CAISDTAGTSGETQYF. CDR3 bases: TGTGCCATCAGTGATACCGCCGGGACTAGCGGCGAGACCCAGTACTTC.

V usage is TRBV27 and J usage is TRBJ1-1, with D possibly being TRBD1 (6 bases). The ends were cut back, 5 bases at V and 0 bases at J, with 16 bases in the middle. Germline V lookup: CDR1 MNHEY, CDR2 SMNVEV (reference sequence). The CDR3 sequence is 16 residues long. CDR3 nucleotide sequence: TGTGCCAGCAGTGAGACTACAGGGAAACTGAACACTGAAGCTTTCTTT. Protein product: CASSETTGKLNTEAFF.

The V gene is TRBV10-1, the J gene TRBJ2-7; perhaps TRBD1 as D (5 bases). Germline lookup yields CDR1 WNHNN and CDR2 SYGVQD (reference sequence). The CDR3 is 13 amino acids. V shed 6 bases and J shed 7 bases, with 16 bases lying between them. The CDR3 DNA reads as TGCGCCAGCAGATCGTCAAGCAGGGTAGAGCAGTACTTC. Translated, it gives CASRSSSRVEQYF.

The chain recombines TRBV3-1 (or the pseudogene TRBV3-2) with TRBJ1-3; possible D gene TRBD1, 5 bases. The CDR3 has 15 residues. Trimming removed 3 bases from V and 0 bases from J, with 9 bases in between. The V gene's germline CDR1 is LGHDT and CDR2 YNNKEL (reference sequence). This CDR3 reads CASSQGGNSGNTIYF. Here the CDR3 DNA reads TGTGCCAGCAGCCAGGGGGGGAACTCTGGAAACACCATATATTTT.

This clone was recorded a few times. V and J are TRBV28 and TRBJ1-2; tentative D call: TRBD1 (5 bases). The CDR3 consists of 13 residues. Deletions cut 1 base from V and 8 bases from J, with 11 bases between. Germline V gene lookup returns CDR1 MDHEN and CDR2 SYDVKM. The CDR3 DNA sequence: TGTGCCAGCAGTTTATTCTTGGGGCAGGGCTACACCTTC. Protein: CASSLFLGQGYTF.

V gene TRBV6-4 combines with J gene TRBJ2-1, with D maybe TRBD1 (5 bases). The CDR3 extends over 16 amino acids. V was shortened by 4 bases and J by 0 bases, with 13 bases between the two germline ends. The germline gives CDR1 MRHNA, CDR2 SNTAGT. As DNA, the CDR3 is TGTGCCAGCAGTGCCCACAGGTTAAGCTCCTACAATGAGCAGTTCTTC. Its translation is CASSAHRLSSYNEQFF.

The chain carries TRBV27 and TRBJ2-7; 11 nucleotides match TRBD2. Trimming at V came to 4 bases and at J to 2 bases, leaving 4 bases not matched to a gene. CDR3 length: 15 amino acids. The germline gives CDR1 MNHEY, CDR2 SMNVEV (reference sequence). In DNA, the CDR3 is TGTGCCAGCAGTTCCCCTAGCGGGGGGACCTACGAGCAGTACTTC. Protein product: CASSSPSGGTYEQYF.

J is TRBJ2-2 and V is TRBV5-1, with 10 positions matching TRBD2. After removal of 4 bases from V and 2 bases from J, the junction contained 5 bases not matched to a gene. The CDR3 covers 16 residues. The germline V gene encodes CDR1 SGHRS and CDR2 YFSETQ. The CDR3 is CASSQTSGANTGELFF. In DNA, the CDR3 is TGCGCCAGCAGCCAAACTAGCGGGGCCAACACCGGGGAGCTGTTTTTT.

The chain joins TRBV19 to TRBJ1-1; D may be TRBD1 (6 bases). CDR1 is LNHDA, CDR2 SQIVND, per germline (reference sequence). This CDR3 is 13 amino acids long. The V and J ends lost 9 bases and 7 bases respectively, with 18 bases between them. The CDR3 region is CASALGGPFEAFF. CDR3 DNA: TGTGCCAGCGCCCTGGGGGGGCCGTTTGAAGCTTTCTTT.

The CDR3 is CASSDRGQSPLHF. The CDR3 DNA reads as TGTGCCAGCAGTGACAGGGGGCAATCACCCCTCCACTTT. The rearrangement links TRBV6-1 to TRBJ1-6; 8 bases agree with TRBD1. Germline CDR1 is MNHNS and CDR2 is SASEGT. This CDR3 is built from 13 residues. J was trimmed by 10 bases and V by 3 bases; bases with no gene match: 2.

This clone showed up just a few times. Within the sample, other DNA sequences also encode this same CDR3. This chain uses TRBV19 with TRBJ1-2, with D tentatively TRBD1 (6 bases). V was pared by 6 bases and J by 2 bases, with 13 bases between. Germline lookup yields CDR1 LNHDA and CDR2 SQIVND (reference sequence). This CDR3 has 14 amino acids. DNA of the CDR3: TGTGCCAGTAGCCCCCGAACAGGGAACTATGGCTACACCTTC. This encodes CASSPRTGNYGYTF.

The CDR3 nucleotides read TGTGCCAGCGGAAGACAAGGACAGAACTATGGCTACACCTTC. Protein product: CASGRQGQNYGYTF. The rearrangement links TRBV6-5 to TRBJ1-2; TRBD1 might be the D (6 bases). V was trimmed by 8 bases and J by 2 bases, leaving 15 bases between them. CDR1 is MNHEY, CDR2 SVGAGI, per germline. CDR3 length: 14 amino acids.

The V gene is TRBV18, the J gene TRBJ1-2; TRBD1 matches 10 bases. The germline V gene encodes CDR1 KGHSH and CDR2 LQKENI. V lost 3 bases to trimming and J lost 5 bases; unmatched junction nucleotides: 6. This CDR3 region has 15 residues. The CDR3 nucleotides read TGTGCCAGCTCACCCCAAGGGACAGGGGTTTATGGCTACACCTTC. Residues: CASSPQGTGVYGYTF.

The rearrangement joins TRBV4-1 to TRBJ1-1; 9 bases align to TRBD1. The ends lost 4 bases at V and 2 bases at J; junction bases unmatched: 20. This CDR3 comprises 20 residues. The germline gives CDR1 MGHRA, CDR2 YSYEKL. The CDR3 loop reads CASSPRDRAEPANTNTEAFF. CDR3 in DNA: TGCGCCAGCAGCCCTCGGGACAGGGCAGAACCAGCAAACACAAACACTGAAGCTTTCTTT.